Detailed here is one TCR beta chain. The record originates from a study of blood T cell repertoires in COVID-19. The CDR3 length is 15 residues. V was pared by 6 bases and J by 4 bases, with 14 bases of the junction left unmatched. Germline V CDR1 and CDR2: GTSNPN, SVGIG (reference sequence). The repertoire was sequenced with immunoSEQ multiplex PCR; TCRdb's copy has only in-frame clones and lacks some. Of fewer than 55,000 clones in the sample, about 71% were seen once. The receptor comes from a woman aged 70-85 years with acute or convalescent COVID-19. Sequencing input: peripheral blood. This chain uses TRBV30 with TRBJ2-5; 7 bases fit TRBD1. The CDR3 protein is CACDKRQGWGETQYF. DNA of the CDR3: TGTGCCTGCGACAAAAGACAGGGCTGGGGAGAGACCCAGTACTTC.